The 2 T cell receptor beta chains listed next were all sequenced from one sample in a study of T-cell reconstitution after alpha-beta-depleted transplantation in children. Unique molecular identifiers were used to barcode this TCRbeta library. TCRdb reanalysed the PCR reads using MiXCR and keeps one entry per CDR3 protein. The repertoire has some 220,000 distinct CDR3 sequences, roughly a tenth of them found once; the top ten carry 28%. The source was PBMCs, collected before TCRalphabeta/CD19-depleted stem cell transplant. These receptors were collected from a child under two years old with acute myeloid leukemia, due to receive a stem cell transplant.

This clonotype was detected many times. The rearrangement joins TRBV5-1 to TRBJ1-5; a weak D match, TRBD1 (5 bases). V lost 2 bases to trimming and J lost 2 bases, with 11 bases between them. This CDR3 comprises 15 residues. Germline-derived CDR1 and CDR2 are SGHRS and YFSETQ. The CDR3 protein is CASSFLGGGNQPQHF. Here the CDR3 DNA reads TGCGCCAGCAGCTTTCTCGGGGGTGGCAATCAGCCCCAGCATTTT.

This clonotype was counted at least ten times. V usage is TRBV12-3 or TRBV12-4 and J usage is TRBJ1-5, with a possible D match to TRBD1 (6 bases). The CDR3 extends over 15 amino acids. Trimming took off 9 bases at V and 2 bases at J, with 17 bases between the two ends. This CDR3 reads CASTNSRTGNQPQHF. CDR3 nucleotide sequence: TGTGCCAGTACTAATTCCCGGACAGGCAATCAGCCCCAGCATTTT.